This T cell receptor beta chain was recovered during a study of T cells after yellow fever vaccination (dated 2019 in TCRdb). About the full investigation: The SMART-Seq v4 Ultra Low Input RNA kit was used to prepare libraries from fractions with low cell numbers. To follow T-cell clones before and after both primary and booster YFV17D yellow fever vaccination, bulk TCR alpha and beta repertoires underwent longitudinal sequencing. Two healthy male donors made up the cohort, one aged 18 to 29 years and the other aged 30 to 39 years. Blood was collected at multiple timepoints before and after primary and secondary immunization, and bulk PBMC replicates and cell subsets were isolated. On the study overall, not on this receptor specifically: The secondary T-cell response was found to be weaker but faster than the primary response, with a peak reached on day 5 rather than on day 15. After the booster, most clones that had expanded after primary vaccination were detected again (about 95% of CD4 and more than 85% of CD8), suggesting broad maintenance of memory. Because only a couple of donors were included in the study, the extent to which the findings can be generalized is limited. A small share of clonotypes was detected in both CD4 and CD8 compartments, with the overlap likely arising from convergent recombination. Because abundant contaminating clonotypes from the bulk population could be contained in FACS-sorted repertoires, computational filtering was required.

A note on this clonotype: The clone's antigen remains unknown. Per-base quality was not reported, and no clone a single base away is much larger than it.

According to the study, the label for this sample's treatment or condition signals: live attenuated yellow fever vaccine strain. Two biological replicates of bulk PBMCs were collected at each blood-draw timepoint. A standard Ficoll-Paque protocol was used to isolate PBMCs from peripheral blood. TriZol was used to extract RNA from bulk PBMCs, from CD4 and CD8 fractions, and from dextramer-positive and dextramer-negative fractions. These reads were obtained on an Illumina NovaSeq 6000. TCR cDNA was synthesized by 5'RACE template switching, through which a universal primer site and unique molecular identifiers were introduced. Priming for cDNA synthesis came from both the TCR alpha and TCR beta constant segments. Library amplification involved two PCR steps, and the second step added sample barcodes and sequencing adapters. Sequencing of libraries was done on Illumina HiSeq 2500 (2x100 bp) or NovaSeq (2x150 bp). As for the original processing: Demultiplexing of reads and collapsing into UMI consensus sequences were performed with MIGEC, and V(D)J alignment was carried out with MiXCR. Vaccine-responding clonotypes were identified with edgeR using replicate PBMC samples, with FDR below 0.01 and a log2 fold change above 5 up to day 15 being required. CD4 or CD8 identity was assigned to each bulk clonotype according to whether the clonotype was present at higher abundance in the sequenced CD4 repertoire or the sequenced CD8 repertoire. TCRdb trimmed public reads at Q25 via fastp, called clones via MiXCR and kept in-frame beta chains. CDR3 protein sequences are deduplicated, and each keeps its most common genes and DNA. These V and J calls originate from TCRdb's pipeline instead of the authors' own analysis. The sample includes a few hundred thousand distinct CDR3 sequences, with under 20% observed a single time. The ten largest clones add up to over 15% of the sample.

The CDR3 runs 14 residues from the cysteine to the phenylalanine. The kept DNA is CDR3 alone, 42 bases in frame from the first base. The germline V gene yields MGHRA for CDR1 and YSYEKL for CDR2. At the junction V is shortened by 1 base and J by 4 bases, with 8 bases in between. The sequences come from PBMCs, collected before the yellow fever booster vaccination. The sequence is built from TRBV4-1 and TRBJ1-3, with TRBD1 as a weak D call on 6 bases. The receptor was derived from a man aged 18 to 30 who received the YFV17D yellow fever vaccine. CDR3 reads: CASSQVRGGNTIYF. Here is the DNA: TGCGCCAGCAGCCAAGTCAGGGGAGGAAACACCATATATTTT.